This T cell receptor beta chain was captured by sequencing in a study of blood T cell repertoires in COVID-19. Libraries were prepared by immunoSEQ multiplex PCR; TCRdb keeps only in-frame clonotypes and omits some of them. This sample has some 100,000 clones, with 88% found just once. The junction had 5 bases not matched to a gene; V was cut back by 1 base and J by 5 bases. The CDR3 has 15 amino acids. Germline assignment: CDR1 SEHNR and CDR2 FQNEAQ (reference sequence). The chain is built from TRBV7-9 and TRBJ1-5, with 7 positions matching TRBD1. The specimen sequenced was peripheral blood. This TCR came from a man in his fifties with COVID-19, enrolled during active disease. The CDR3 bases are TGTGCCAGCAGCTTAGGGGTCCAGGGGGATCAGCCCCAGCATTTT. It codes for CASSLGVQGDQPQHF.